One TCR beta chain is described in this entry. This entry comes from a study of blood T cell repertoires in COVID-19. Only in-frame clones appear in the TCRdb table, and some are missing; sequencing was by immunoSEQ multiplex PCR. The sample lists around 250,000 clones, 70% to 90% seen once, with 1.5% to 2% in the top ten. The length of the CDR3 is 12 residues. Trimming left V 4 bases short and J 2 bases short, with 6 bases between. Germline CDR1 reads LNHDA; CDR2 reads SQIVND (reference sequence). Sample: PBMCs or T cells enriched from blood (not recorded which). V and J are TRBV19 and TRBJ2-7; D is uncertain. The TCR sequence derives from a woman in her forties or fifties who had recovered from COVID-19. The CDR3 spells CASSTDTYEQYF. CDR3 coding DNA: TGTGCCAGTAGTACTGACACCTACGAGCAGTACTTC.